This TCR beta chain was sequenced in a study of monozygotic twins with inflammatory bowel disease. Template switching incorporated UMIs with a 6-nucleotide sample barcode. With the 5' RACE reads reprocessed, TCRdb shows one record per CDR3 protein and no DNA. This table holds 400,000 to 500,000 distinct CDR3 sequences. In regard to this clonotype: Its specificity is unknown.

Researchers isolated total RNA from whole blood without sorting T cells. The CDR3 consists of 17 residues. Germline V CDR1 and CDR2: MNHEY, SMNVEV (reference sequence). Broader study findings: The co-twins with IBD showed lower TCRbeta diversity (inverse Simpson) than their healthy siblings. Distinction of different T cell subtypes was not possible.

The source material was blood. This TCR derives from a human donor with ulcerative colitis or Crohn's disease, or a healthy co-twin of an affected twin (not recorded which). The genes are TRBV27 and TRBJ1-1; TCRdb indicates TRBD1, and absent DNA this call remains unverified. The CDR3: CASSLYGQGRRGTEAFF.